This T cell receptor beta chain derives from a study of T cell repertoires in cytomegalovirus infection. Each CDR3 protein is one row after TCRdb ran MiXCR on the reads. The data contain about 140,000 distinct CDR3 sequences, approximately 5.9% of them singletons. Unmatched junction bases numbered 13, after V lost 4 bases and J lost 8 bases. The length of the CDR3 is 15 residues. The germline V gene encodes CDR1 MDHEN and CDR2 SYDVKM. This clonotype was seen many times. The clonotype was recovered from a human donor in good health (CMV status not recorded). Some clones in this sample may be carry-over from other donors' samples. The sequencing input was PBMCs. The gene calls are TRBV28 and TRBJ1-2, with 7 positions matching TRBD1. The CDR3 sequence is CASSYHSSQGLGYTF. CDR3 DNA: TGTGCCAGCAGTTACCACTCCTCACAGGGGCTCGGCTACACCTTC.